The 6 T cell receptor beta chains given below trace back to one sample, sequenced in a study of beta chain features in type 1 diabetes. Expressed TCRB transcripts got sequenced, as all isolated RNA was reverse transcribed. Repertoires were generated with immunoSEQ multiplex PCR, while TCRdb's copy carries only in-frame clones and drops some. The table has about 230,000 clones, 9.6% seen once; the top ten hold about 0.037%. The material sequenced was naive CD4+ T cells from blood. The receptors derive from a woman younger than 30 in good health.

For this clone: This specimen includes other DNA sequences encoding the same CDR3. This chain connects TRBV28 to TRBJ2-7; maybe TRBD1 (6 bases). The V end lost 2 bases, the J end lost 4 bases, and 6 bases lay between the germline ends. From germline, CDR1 is MDHEN and CDR2 SYDVKM. This CDR3 has 12 residues. CDR3 sequence (DNA): TGTGCCAGCAGTTTACAGGGGTACGAGCAGTACTTC. Its protein product is CASSLQGYEQYF. Using reference TRBV28 and TRBJ2-7 for the parts outside the CDR3, the full variable domain is DVKVTQSSRYLVKRTGEKVFLECVQDMDHENMFWYRQDPGLGLRLIYFSYDVKMKEKGDIPEGYSVSREKKERFSLILESASTNQTSMYLCASSLQGYEQYFGPGTRLTVT.

This chain uses TRBV5-6 with TRBJ1-5; tentative D call: TRBD1 (6 bases). Germline V gives CDR1 SGHDT, CDR2 YYEEEE. This CDR3 has 14 amino acids. V was pared by 1 base and J by 7 bases, with 12 bases between. This CDR3 is CASSLYDRIQPQHF. Here the CDR3 DNA reads TGTGCCAGCAGCTTGTACGACAGGATCCAGCCCCAGCATTTT.

This clone was counted only a few times. V usage is TRBV29-1 and J usage is TRBJ2-7; TRBD1 agrees at 8 bases. The CDR3 runs to 13 residues. V gave up 6 bases and J gave up 0 bases; unmatched junction bases: 4. CDR1 is SQVTM, CDR2 ANQGSEA, per germline. CDR3 sequence reads: CSVRTGSSYEQYF. The CDR3 DNA is TGCAGCGTCCGGACAGGGAGCTCCTACGAGCAGTACTTC.

The V and J genes are TRBV7-9 and TRBJ2-5, with 11 positions matching TRBD1. The CDR3 sequence is 14 residues long. Germline CDR1 SEHNR, CDR2 FQNEAQ (reference sequence). With 5 bases clipped from V and 5 bases from J, the junction kept 4 bases outside the gene matches. The CDR3 DNA reads as TGTGCCAGCAGCCGACGGGACAGGGGGGAGACCCAGTACTTC. This sequence encodes CASSRRDRGETQYF.

This clone was seen a few times. V usage is TRBV7-9 and J usage is TRBJ1-1; 8 bases match TRBD1. CDR1 is SEHNR, CDR2 FQNEAQ, per germline (reference sequence). With 6 bases clipped from V and 5 bases from J, the junction kept 11 bases outside the gene matches. This CDR3 has 15 residues. The DNA of the CDR3 is TGTGCCAGCAGTCCTATCGGACAGGGAAGAACTGAAGCTTTCTTT. Its protein is CASSPIGQGRTEAFF.

CDR3 nucleotides: TGTGCTAGTGGTTTGGTGACAGAATTAGAGACCCAGTACTTC. Its protein product is CASGLVTELETQYF. J is TRBJ2-5 and V is TRBV12-5; tentatively, D is TRBD1 (5 bases). CDR1 LGHNT and CDR2 FRNRAP come from the germline V gene. V gave up 0 bases and J gave up 4 bases, with 9 bases separating them. The CDR3 covers 14 residues.